These 21 T cell receptor beta chains were sequenced from one sample in a study of cytomegalovirus exposure and HLA in healthy donors. It was with 60 Vbeta and 13 Jbeta primers that the PCR ran. The method was immunoSEQ multiplex PCR; TCRdb's version includes in-frame clones alone and lacks a portion of them. The data show about 210,000 clones, over 80% seen once. Sequenced: PBMCs. The receptor source for this set is a man between 35 and 55 years old in good health and CMV-seropositive.

The chain has TRBV18 and TRBJ1-1, with TRBD1 as a possible D gene (5 bases). This CDR3 region has 16 residues. CDR1 is KGHSH and CDR2 is LQKENI in the germline V gene. V lost 7 bases and J 4 bases, leaving 22 bases between the germline ends. The CDR3, as DNA: TGTGCCAGCTGTGCCCGGGACTTCCCAGCGCCCACTGAAGCTTTCTTT. Translation gives CASCARDFPAPTEAFF.

This clone was counted once. The V gene is TRBV10-1, the J gene TRBJ2-3; no firm D call. The CDR3 is 16 residues long. The germline CDR1 and CDR2 sequences are WNHNN and SYGVQD (reference sequence). Trimming shortened V by 5 bases and J by 2 bases, and 17 bases separated the two germline ends. The CDR3 nucleotides are TGCGCCAGCAGTCCTACCGGTCTAACTCCCACAGATACGCAGTATTTT. Its protein is CASSPTGLTPTDTQYF.

V is TRBV2 and J is TRBJ2-2, with a tentative D call TRBD1 (6 bases). V was pared by 6 bases and J by 3 bases, with 8 bases between. The germline V gene has CDR1 SNHLY and CDR2 FYNNEI. This CDR3 contains 13 residues. In DNA form, the CDR3 reads TGTGCCAGCAGGAACAGGGACACCGGGGAGCTGTTTTTT. This sequence encodes CASRNRDTGELFF.

The chain carries TRBV7-2 and TRBJ1-5, with D possibly TRBD1 on 6 matching bases. The ends were cut back, 4 bases at V and 0 bases at J, with 10 bases in the middle. Germline CDR1 reads SGHTA; CDR2 reads FQGNSA. The CDR3 is 15 amino acids. The CDR3 loop is CASSWNRDSNQPQHF. CDR3 DNA sequence: TGTGCCAGCAGCTGGAACAGGGATAGCAATCAGCCCCAGCATTTT.

The rearrangement joins TRBV5-6 to TRBJ2-1, with D possibly matching TRBD1 (6 bases). CDR3 size: 12 residues. Germline lookup yields CDR1 SGHDT and CDR2 YYEEEE. Trimming took off 2 bases at V and 7 bases at J, with 7 bases between the two ends. CDR3 DNA sequence: TGTGCCAGCAGCTTACAGGGAAATGAGCAGTTCTTC. Amino acids: CASSLQGNEQFF.

This chain's CDR3 is CAIGAGTTFINEQFF. As DNA, the CDR3 is TGTGCCATCGGGGCGGGAACCACCTTCATCAATGAGCAGTTCTTC. This chain links TRBV10-3 with TRBJ2-1, with D tentatively TRBD2 (6 bases). Germline V gene data show CDR1 as ENHRY and CDR2 as SYGVKD. Between the trimmed V and J ends, which lost 8 bases and 6 bases, there was a span of 20 bases. There are 15 residues in the CDR3.

The CDR3 sequence is CASSPEPAGGNEQFF. The CDR3 nucleotides read TGTGCCAGCTCACCGGAACCAGCGGGAGGCAATGAGCAGTTCTTC. The chain is built from TRBV18 and TRBJ2-1; TRBD2 matches at 9 bases. This CDR3 is 15 amino acids long. Looked up from germline, CDR1 is KGHSH and CDR2 is LQKENI. V gave up 3 bases and J gave up 6 bases; unmatched junction bases: 6.

This clone was seen more than once but under ten times. At one boundary the junction diverges from the germline segment, which might be a read error. The chain combines TRBV6-6 with TRBJ2-5; 8 positions agree with TRBD1. Per germline, CDR1 MNHNY and CDR2 SVGAGI (reference sequence). This CDR3 comprises 13 residues. CDR3 in amino acids: CSSSPGTGGMKNF. In nucleotides, the CDR3 is TGTTCCAGCAGCCCCGGGACAGGTGGGATGAAAAACTTC.

This rearrangement joins TRBV6-4 to TRBJ2-6, with D unresolved. Trimming left V 3 bases short and J 2 bases short, with 8 bases between. CDR1 MRHNA and CDR2 SNTAGT come from the germline V gene. This CDR3 spans 15 amino acids. DNA for the CDR3: TGTGCCAGCAGTGAAACGGCGGCTGGGGCCAACGTCCTGACTTTC. Amino acid sequence: CASSETAAGANVLTF.

The chain uses TRBV6-1 and TRBJ2-5; no reliable D call. Germline values: CDR1 MNHNS, CDR2 SASEGT. Trimming took off 7 bases at V and 5 bases at J, with 14 bases between the two ends. CDR3 length: 13 amino acids. CDR3 loop: CASKWPSSETQYF. CDR3 nucleotides: TGTGCCAGCAAATGGCCCTCATCCGAGACCCAGTACTTC.

CDR3: CASSLLVAGELFF. The DNA for the CDR3 is TGTGCCAGCAGCTTGCTAGTCGCCGGGGAGCTGTTTTTT. The chain joins TRBV5-5 to TRBJ2-2; no clear D. The CDR3 is 13 residues long. Trimming stripped 1 base from V and 6 bases from J, with 7 bases between. Germline CDR1 and CDR2: SGHKS and YYEKEE (reference sequence).

The chain uses TRBV6-5 and TRBJ1-3; TRBD1 might be the D (6 bases). Trimming removed 6 bases from V and 8 bases from J, with 17 bases in between. The CDR3 covers 14 residues. Looked up from germline, CDR1 is MNHEY and CDR2 is SVGAGI. The CDR3 nucleotides are TGTGCCAGCAGACCCGGGGGGGCGTTAGACACCATATATTTT. Its protein product is CASRPGGALDTIYF.

The chain employs TRBV7-9 and TRBJ1-2; D possibly corresponds to TRBD1 (6 bases). The CDR3 consists of 18 residues. Germline-derived CDR1 and CDR2 are SEHNR and FQNEAQ (reference sequence). V lost 3 bases and J lost 0, with 20 bases in between. This CDR3 is CASSLPDSWLSANYGYTF. The CDR3 nucleotides read TGTGCCAGCAGCTTGCCGGACAGCTGGCTTTCCGCTAACTATGGCTACACCTTC.

V usage is TRBV28 and J usage is TRBJ2-2; TRBD2 might be the D (7 bases). In germline, CDR1 is MDHEN, CDR2 SYDVKM. The V end lost 2 bases, the J end lost 3 bases, and 10 bases lay between the germline ends. This CDR3 contains 15 residues. The CDR3 sequence is CASSLVGGDTGELFF. CDR3 DNA: TGTGCCAGCAGTTTAGTAGGGGGGGACACCGGGGAGCTGTTTTTT.

The chain uses TRBV4-2 and TRBJ2-3; TRBD1 agrees at 7 bases. Trimming at V came to 1 base and at J to 2 bases, leaving 9 bases not matched to a gene. Germline CDR1 reads LGHNA; CDR2 reads YNFKEQ. The CDR3 extends over 17 amino acids. The CDR3 loop reads CASSQGGGPGDTDTQYF. Here the CDR3 DNA reads TGTGCCAGCAGCCAAGGAGGGGGCCCAGGGGACACAGATACGCAGTATTTT.

This CDR3 is CASSGRRLAATDTQYF. In DNA form, the CDR3 reads TGTGCCAGCAGCGGTAGGCGACTAGCGGCCACAGATACGCAGTATTTT. V is TRBV7-8 and J is TRBJ2-3, with 9 bases identical to TRBD2. V dropped 5 bases and J dropped 2; count of bases not matched to a gene: 8. The length of the CDR3 is 16 residues. From germline, CDR1 is SGHVS and CDR2 FQNEAQ.

This chain connects TRBV5-1 to TRBJ2-5, with D possibly matching TRBD1 (6 bases). This CDR3 has 15 amino acids. Per germline, CDR1 SGHRS and CDR2 YFSETQ. Between the trimmed V and J ends, which lost 0 bases and 3 bases, there was a span of 12 bases. The DNA of the CDR3 is TGCGCCAGCAGCTTGGTGGGGACATGGGAAGAGACCCAGTACTTC. Translated: CASSLVGTWEETQYF.

V gene TRBV7-9 combines with J gene TRBJ2-1, with 10 bases identical to TRBD1. The CDR3 spans 15 residues. Germline CDR1 reads SEHNR; CDR2 reads FQNEAQ (reference sequence). With 5 bases clipped from V and 7 bases from J, the junction kept 8 bases outside the gene matches. This CDR3 reads CASSLIRDRGNEQFF. The CDR3 coding sequence is TGTGCCAGCAGCCTCATCCGGGACAGGGGTAATGAGCAGTTCTTC.

This clone appeared a few times. V usage is TRBV4-1 and J usage is TRBJ1-1; the D gene is possibly TRBD1 (6 bases). The V gene lost 2 bases and the J gene lost 0 bases, with 10 bases spanning the gap. This CDR3 has 15 residues. Germline V lookup: CDR1 MGHRA, CDR2 YSYEKL. The CDR3 bases are TGCGCCAGCAGCCAACCGGGACACCTGAACACTGAAGCTTTCTTT. This encodes CASSQPGHLNTEAFF.

This clone was detected only once. The chain joins TRBV5-1 to TRBJ2-1, with a weak D call TRBD2 (5 bases). Trimming took off 4 bases at V and 9 bases at J, with 20 bases between the two ends. The germline gives CDR1 SGHRS, CDR2 YFSETQ. The CDR3 is 15 amino acids. CDR3 loop: CASSPTSFNLGEQFF. The CDR3 nucleotides read TGCGCCAGCAGCCCTACTAGTTTTAATCTTGGTGAGCAGTTCTTC.

The rearrangement links TRBV19 to TRBJ1-5; 7 positions match TRBD1. Germline assignment: CDR1 LNHDA and CDR2 SQIVND (reference sequence). The CDR3 length is 14 residues. Trimming cost V 3 bases and J 6 bases; bases outside gene matches: 5. CDR3 region: CASSIGTVSQPQHF. The DNA of the CDR3 is TGTGCCAGTAGTATCGGGACAGTCTCTCAGCCCCAGCATTTT. The complete variable domain, with remaining parts taken from reference TRBV19 and TRBJ1-5, reads DGGITQSPKYLFRKEGQNVTLSCEQNLNHDAMYWYRQDPGQGLRLIYYSQIVNDFQKGDIAEGYSVSREKKESFPLTVTSAQKNPTAFYLCASSIGTVSQPQHFGDGTRLSIL.